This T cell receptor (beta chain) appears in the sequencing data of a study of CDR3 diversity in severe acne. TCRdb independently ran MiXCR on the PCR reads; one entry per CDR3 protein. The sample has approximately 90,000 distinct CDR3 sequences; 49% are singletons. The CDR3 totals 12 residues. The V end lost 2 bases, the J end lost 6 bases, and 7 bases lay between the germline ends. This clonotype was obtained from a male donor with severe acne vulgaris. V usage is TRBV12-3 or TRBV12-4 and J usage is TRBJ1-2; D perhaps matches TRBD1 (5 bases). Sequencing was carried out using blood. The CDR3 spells CASSLQGDGYTF. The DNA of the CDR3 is TGTGCCAGCAGTTTACAGGGTGATGGCTACACCTTC.